This TCR beta chain comes out of a study of blood T cells in healthy people across ages. Study-level findings and limits: The study regarded diversity estimates from one million T cells as underestimates. Greater diversity and more naive CD4+ cells were seen in long-lived donors than in aged donors. PBMCs left unsorted prevented a conclusive naive versus antigen-experienced comparison.

Alongside a J-beta primer mix, a sample-barcoded 5' primer served in a second PCR lasting about 7 to 12 cycles. TCRdb re-analysed the 5' RACE reads in MiXCR, keeping a single row per CDR3 protein. This sample has approximately 290,000 distinct CDR3 sequences, with 27% found just once. Germline CDR1 is SNHLY and CDR2 is FYNNEI. V lost 2 bases and J lost 7; bases outside the gene matches: 6. The CDR3 extends over 15 amino acids. This clonotype was detected a few times. Its antigen is undetermined. Material for sequencing was blood. V gene TRBV2 combines with J gene TRBJ2-2; TRBD1 matches 8 bases. The receptor's source is a woman between 65 and 79 years old in good health. CDR3 in DNA: TGTGCCAGCAGTGAAATTGGACAGGGACACGGGGAGCTGTTTTTT. Protein: CASSEIGQGHGELFF.